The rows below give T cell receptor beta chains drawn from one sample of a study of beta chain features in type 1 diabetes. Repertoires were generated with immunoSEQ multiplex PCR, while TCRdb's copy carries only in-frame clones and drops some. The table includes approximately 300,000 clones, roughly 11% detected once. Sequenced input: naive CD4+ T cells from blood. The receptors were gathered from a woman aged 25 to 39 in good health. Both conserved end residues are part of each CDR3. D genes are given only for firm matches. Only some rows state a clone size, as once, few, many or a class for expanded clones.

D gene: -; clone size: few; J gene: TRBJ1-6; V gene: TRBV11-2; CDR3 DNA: TGTGCCAGCAGCTTAGCCCCCGTTTCACCCCTCCACTTT; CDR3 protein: CASSLAPVSPLHF
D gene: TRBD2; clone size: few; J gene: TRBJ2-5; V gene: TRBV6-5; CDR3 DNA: TGTGCCAGCAAAATTAGCGGGACGCAAGAGACCCAGTACTTC; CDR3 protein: CASKISGTQETQYF
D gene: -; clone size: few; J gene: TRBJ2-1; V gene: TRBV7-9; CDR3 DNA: TGTGCCAGCACTTCGTCCGGGGGTCATGAGCAGTTCTTC; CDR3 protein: CASTSSGGHEQFF
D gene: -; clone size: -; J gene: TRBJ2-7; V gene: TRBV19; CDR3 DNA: TGTGCCAGTGCCGGCGGCTACGAGCAGTACTTC; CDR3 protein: CASAGGYEQYF
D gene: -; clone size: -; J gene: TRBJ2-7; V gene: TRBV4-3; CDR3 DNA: TGCGCCAGCAGCCAAGATAGCAGGGGAATCTACGAGCAGTACTTC; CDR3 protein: CASSQDSRGIYEQYF
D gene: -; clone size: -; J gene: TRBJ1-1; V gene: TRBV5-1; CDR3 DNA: TGCGCCAGCAGCTTGGCCAACAGAGCCGAAAGTGAAGCTTTCTTT; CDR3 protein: CASSLANRAESEAFF
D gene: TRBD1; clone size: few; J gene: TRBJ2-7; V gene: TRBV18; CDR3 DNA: TGTGCCAGCTCACCTAAGGACAGGGCGTACGAGCAGTACTTC; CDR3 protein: CASSPKDRAYEQYF
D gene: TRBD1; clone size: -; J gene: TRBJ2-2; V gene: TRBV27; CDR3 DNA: TGTGCCAGCAGGACGGGACAGTTTGTAAACACCGGGGAGCTGTTTTTT; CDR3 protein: CASRTGQFVNTGELFF
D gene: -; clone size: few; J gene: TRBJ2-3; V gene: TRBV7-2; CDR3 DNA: TGTGCCAGCAGACTGTCCACAGATACGCAGTATTTT; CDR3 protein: CASRLSTDTQYF
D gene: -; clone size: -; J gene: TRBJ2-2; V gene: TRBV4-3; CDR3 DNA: TGCGCCAGCAGCCAAGCGGAGGGCACCGGGGAGCTGTTTTTT; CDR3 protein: CASSQAEGTGELFF
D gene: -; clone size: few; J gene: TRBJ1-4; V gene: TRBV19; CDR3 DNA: TGTGCCAGTTCCTCAGGTGCAACTAATGAAAAACTGTTTTTT; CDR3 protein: CASSSGATNEKLFF
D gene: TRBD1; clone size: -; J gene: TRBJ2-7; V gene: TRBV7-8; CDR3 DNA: TGTGCCAGCAGCTTAGACGGGACAGCCTTGTACGAGCAGTACTTC; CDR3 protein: CASSLDGTALYEQYF
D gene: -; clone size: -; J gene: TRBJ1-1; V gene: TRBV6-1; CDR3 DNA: TGTGCCGGGGAGGGGAACACTGAAGCTTTCTTT; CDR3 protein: CAGEGNTEAFF
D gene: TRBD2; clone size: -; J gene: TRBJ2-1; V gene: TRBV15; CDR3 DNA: TGTGCCACCAGCAGGACTAGCGGGGTTTCCTACAATGAGCAGTTCTTC; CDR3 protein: CATSRTSGVSYNEQFF
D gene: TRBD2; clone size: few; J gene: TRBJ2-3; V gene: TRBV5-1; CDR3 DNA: TGCGCCAGCAGCCCCGGACTAGCGGTCCCAGATACGCAGTATTTT; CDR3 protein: CASSPGLAVPDTQYF
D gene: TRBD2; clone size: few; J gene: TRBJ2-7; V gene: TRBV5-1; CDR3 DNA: TGCGCCTCCTCGGGACTAGGCCCGTCCTACGAGCAGTACTTC; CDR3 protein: CASSGLGPSYEQYF
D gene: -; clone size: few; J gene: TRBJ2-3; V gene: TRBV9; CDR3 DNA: TGTGCCAGCAGCCTCCACCCCGGGGTGAGCACAGATACGCAGTATTTT; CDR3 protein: CASSLHPGVSTDTQYF
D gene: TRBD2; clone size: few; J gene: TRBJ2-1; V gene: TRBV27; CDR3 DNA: TGTGCCAGCAGTTTGCGGGAGGGAAGATACAATGAGCAGTTCTTC; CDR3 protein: CASSLREGRYNEQFF
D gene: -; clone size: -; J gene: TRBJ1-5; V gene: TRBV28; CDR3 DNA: TGTGCCAGCAGCTGGTGGGCACAAACTAATCAGCCCCAGCATTTT; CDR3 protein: CASSWWAQTNQPQHF
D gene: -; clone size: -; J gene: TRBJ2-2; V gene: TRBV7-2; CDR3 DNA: TGTGCCAGCAGCTTACGGGACACCGGGGAGCTGTTTTTT; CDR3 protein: CASSLRDTGELFF
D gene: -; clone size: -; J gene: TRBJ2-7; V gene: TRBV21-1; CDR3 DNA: TGTGCCAGCAGCAAACGGGAGAGGGATTACGAGCAGTACTTC; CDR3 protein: CASSKRERDYEQYF
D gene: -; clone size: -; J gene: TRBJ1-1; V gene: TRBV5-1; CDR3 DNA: TGCGCCAGCAGCTTGGTCCCTGACACTGAAGCTTTCTTT; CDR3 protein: CASSLVPDTEAFF
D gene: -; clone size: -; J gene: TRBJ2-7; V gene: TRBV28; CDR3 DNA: TGTGCCAGCAGTCTATCCGACTTAAGAAGCTCCTACGAGCAGTACTTC; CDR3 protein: CASSLSDLRSSYEQYF
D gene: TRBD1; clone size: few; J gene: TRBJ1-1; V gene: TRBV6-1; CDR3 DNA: TGTGCCAGCAGTGAAGACAGGGGGAGGAACACTGAAGCTTTCTTT; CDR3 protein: CASSEDRGRNTEAFF
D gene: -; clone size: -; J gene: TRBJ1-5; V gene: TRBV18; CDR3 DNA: TGTGCCAGCTCACCAGGTGCAGCGTTGAGCAATCAGCCCCAGCATTTT; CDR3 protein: CASSPGAALSNQPQHF
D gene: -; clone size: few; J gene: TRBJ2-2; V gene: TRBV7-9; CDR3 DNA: TGTGCCAGCAGCCATCGAGAGGCCGGGGAGCTGTTTTTT; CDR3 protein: CASSHREAGELFF
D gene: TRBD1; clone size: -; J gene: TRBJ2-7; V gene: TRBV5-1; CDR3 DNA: TGCGCCAGCAGCGGTACCGGGACAGCTTACGAGCAGTACTTC; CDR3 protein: CASSGTGTAYEQYF
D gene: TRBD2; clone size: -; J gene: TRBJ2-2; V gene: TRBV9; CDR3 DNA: TGTGCCAGCAGCCCCTGGGGGGGGTCGGGAACTGGCACCGGGGAGCTGTTTTTT; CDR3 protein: CASSPWGGSGTGTGELFF
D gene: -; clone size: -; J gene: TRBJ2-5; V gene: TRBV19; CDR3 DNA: TGTGCCAGTAGTCTCCGACCCGAAGGGGGAGAGACCCAGTACTTC; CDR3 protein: CASSLRPEGGETQYF
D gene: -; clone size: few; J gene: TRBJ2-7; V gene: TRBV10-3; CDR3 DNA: TGTGCCATCAGTGAGGCGACCACAGGGTCCTACGAGCAGTACTTC; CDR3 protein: CAISEATTGSYEQYF
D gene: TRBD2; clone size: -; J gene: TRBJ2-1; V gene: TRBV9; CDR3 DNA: TGTGCCAGCAGCGTAGCGGGAGGACGTGAGCAGTTCTTC; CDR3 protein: CASSVAGGREQFF
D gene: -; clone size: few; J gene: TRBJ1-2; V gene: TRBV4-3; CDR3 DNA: TGCGCCAGCAGCCAAGATTTAGAGGGAGCCTATGGCTACACCTTC; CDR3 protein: CASSQDLEGAYGYTF
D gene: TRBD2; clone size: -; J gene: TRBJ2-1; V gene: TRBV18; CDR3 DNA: TGTGCCAGCTCACCATCGGTCGATAGCGGGCCGAATGAGCAGTTCTTC; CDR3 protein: CASSPSVDSGPNEQFF
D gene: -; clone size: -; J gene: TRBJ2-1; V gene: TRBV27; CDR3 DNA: TGTGCCAGCAGTTTGGAGGGTTCCATCTCCTACAATGAGCAGTTCTTC; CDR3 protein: CASSLEGSISYNEQFF
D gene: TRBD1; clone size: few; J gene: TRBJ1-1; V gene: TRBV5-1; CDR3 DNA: TGCGCCAGCAGCCCGACAGGGATGAACACTGAAGCTTTCTTT; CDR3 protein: CASSPTGMNTEAFF
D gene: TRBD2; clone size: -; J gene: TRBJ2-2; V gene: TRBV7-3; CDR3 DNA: TGTGCCAGCAGCTTGGGACTAGAGGGCACCGGGGAGCTGTTTTTT; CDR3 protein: CASSLGLEGTGELFF
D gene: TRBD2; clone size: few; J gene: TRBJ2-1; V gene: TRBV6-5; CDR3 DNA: TGTGCCAGCAGTTACGCCGCAGCGGGAGGCCGAAATGAGCAGTTCTTC; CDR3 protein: CASSYAAAGGRNEQFF
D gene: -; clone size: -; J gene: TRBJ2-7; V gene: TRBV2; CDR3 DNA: TGTGCCAGCAGGGTGAATTTCGGTGGCTCCTACGAGCAGTACTTC; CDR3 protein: CASRVNFGGSYEQYF
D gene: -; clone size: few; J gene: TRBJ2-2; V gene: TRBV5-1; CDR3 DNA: TGCGCCAGCAGCCCACTGCCCCGAGGCTCCGGGGAGCTGTTTTTT; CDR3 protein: CASSPLPRGSGELFF
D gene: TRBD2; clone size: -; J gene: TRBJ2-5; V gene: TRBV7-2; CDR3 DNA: TGTGCCAGCAGCTTAGGCGGGGGACCCCAAGAGACCCAGTACTTC; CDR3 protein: CASSLGGGPQETQYF
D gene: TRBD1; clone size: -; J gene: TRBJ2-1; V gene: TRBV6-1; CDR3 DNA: TGTGCCAGCAGGCTGACAGGGGTCCATGAGCAGTTCTTC; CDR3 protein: CASRLTGVHEQFF
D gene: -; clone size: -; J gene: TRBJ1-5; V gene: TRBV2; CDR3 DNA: TGTGCCAGCAGTGAACCGGGGGTGGGCAATCAGCCCCAGCATTTT; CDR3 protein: CASSEPGVGNQPQHF
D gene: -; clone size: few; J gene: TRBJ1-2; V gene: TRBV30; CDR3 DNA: TGTGCCTGGAGTTTAGGGGAGGGTGGCTACACCTTC; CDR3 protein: CAWSLGEGGYTF
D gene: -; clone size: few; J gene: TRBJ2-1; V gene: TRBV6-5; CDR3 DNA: TGTGCCAGCAGTACGTTCAGGGGCGGCAATGAGCAGTTCTTC; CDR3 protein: CASSTFRGGNEQFF
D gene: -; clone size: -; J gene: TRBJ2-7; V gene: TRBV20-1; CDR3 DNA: TGCAGTGCCCCACTAGTGTACGAGCAGTACTTC; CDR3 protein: CSAPLVYEQYF
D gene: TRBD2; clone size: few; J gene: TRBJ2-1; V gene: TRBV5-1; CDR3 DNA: TGCGCCAGCAGCCAGGGCCTGCTAGCGGGAGGCTACAATGAGCAGTTCTTC; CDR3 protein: CASSQGLLAGGYNEQFF
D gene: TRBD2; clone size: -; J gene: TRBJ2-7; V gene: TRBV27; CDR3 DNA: TGTGCCAGCAGCCAATCTAGCGGGAGCTCCTACGAGCAGTACTTC; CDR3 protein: CASSQSSGSSYEQYF
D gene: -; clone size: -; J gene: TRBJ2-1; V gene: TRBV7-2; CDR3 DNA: TGTGCCAGCAGCTTAGTGGCCTCTACTATTTACAATGAGCAGTTCTTC; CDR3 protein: CASSLVASTIYNEQFF
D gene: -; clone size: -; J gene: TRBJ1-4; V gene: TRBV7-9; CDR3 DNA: TGTGCCAGCACCCCCCAGGGGACCTCCGGGGAAAAACTGTTTTTT; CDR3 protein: CASTPQGTSGEKLFF
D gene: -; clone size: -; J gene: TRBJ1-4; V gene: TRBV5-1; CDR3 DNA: TGCGCCAGCAGCTCGGAGTCTCGAAGTGAAAAACTGTTTTTT; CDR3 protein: CASSSESRSEKLFF